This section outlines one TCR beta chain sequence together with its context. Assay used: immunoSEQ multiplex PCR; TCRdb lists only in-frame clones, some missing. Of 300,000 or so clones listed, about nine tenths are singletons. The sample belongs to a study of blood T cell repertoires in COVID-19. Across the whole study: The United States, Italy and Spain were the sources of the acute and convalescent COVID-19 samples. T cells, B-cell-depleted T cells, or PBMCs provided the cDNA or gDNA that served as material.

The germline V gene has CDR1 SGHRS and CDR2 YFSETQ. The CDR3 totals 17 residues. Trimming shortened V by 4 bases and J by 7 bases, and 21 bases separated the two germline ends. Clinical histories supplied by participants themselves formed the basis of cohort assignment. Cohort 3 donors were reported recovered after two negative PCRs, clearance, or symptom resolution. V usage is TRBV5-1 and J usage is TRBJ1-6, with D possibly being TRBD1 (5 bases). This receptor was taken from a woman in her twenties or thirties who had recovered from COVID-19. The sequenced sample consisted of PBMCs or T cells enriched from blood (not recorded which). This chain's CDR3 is CASSPTETRGWNSPLHF. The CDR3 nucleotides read TGCGCCAGCAGCCCCACCGAAACGCGGGGCTGGAATTCACCCCTCCACTTT.